A single sample is the source of the 25 T cell receptor beta chains below, sequenced in a study of blood T cell repertoires in COVID-19. Only in-frame clones appear in the TCRdb table, and some are missing; sequencing was by immunoSEQ multiplex PCR. The table shows about 270,000 clones, with roughly 91% occurring only once. Sequencing input: PBMCs or T cells enriched from blood (not recorded which). All receptors derive from an older woman who had recovered from COVID-19.

The gene calls are TRBV10-3 and TRBJ1-4, with 7 bases that match TRBD1. CDR3 length: 16 residues. V trimming: 6 bases; J trimming: 4 bases; junction bases outside the gene matches: 11. The germline V gene encodes CDR1 ENHRY and CDR2 SYGVKD. CDR3 bases: TGTGCCATCAGCGCAGGCTTGACAGGGAATAATGAAAAACTGTTTTTT. Amino acids: CAISAGLTGNNEKLFF.

The chain combines TRBV6-6 with TRBJ2-7; 8 bases line up with TRBD1. Unmatched junction bases numbered 6, after V lost 2 bases and J lost 0 bases. Germline V CDR1 and CDR2: MNHNY, SVGAGI (reference sequence). The CDR3 contains 16 residues. The CDR3 here is CASSYVRDRFSYEQYF. In nucleotides, the CDR3 is TGTGCCAGCAGTTACGTCCGGGACAGGTTCTCCTACGAGCAGTACTTC.

The chain recombines TRBV7-9 with TRBJ1-6, with D unresolved. This CDR3 comprises 14 residues. Germline values: CDR1 SEHNR, CDR2 FQNEAQ (reference sequence). V lost 7 bases, J lost 11 bases, and 18 bases lay in between. CDR3 in amino acids: CASTPGTWSAPLHF. CDR3 nucleotides: TGTGCCAGCACCCCGGGAACGTGGAGCGCACCCCTCCACTTT.

The chain uses TRBV25-1 and TRBJ2-5, with 9 nucleotides matching TRBD2. With V trimmed by 3 bases and J by 5 bases, 7 bases remained unmatched. Germline CDR1 reads MGHDK; CDR2 reads SYGVNS. This CDR3 region has 15 residues. The CDR3 is CASSEAGLAGETQYF. CDR3 DNA sequence: TGTGCCAGCAGTGAGGCGGGACTAGCTGGGGAGACCCAGTACTTC.

The chain joins TRBV7-9 to TRBJ1-4, with 7 nucleotides matching TRBD1. There are 13 residues in the CDR3. Germline trimming cut 3 bases from V and 8 bases from J; bases unmatched to any gene: 3. Germline CDR1 is SEHNR and CDR2 is FQNEAQ (reference sequence). This CDR3 is CASSFGQDEKLFF. DNA of the CDR3: TGTGCCAGCAGCTTTGGACAGGACGAAAAACTGTTTTTT.

The rearrangement uses TRBV5-1 and TRBJ1-2; 7 nucleotides agree with TRBD1. Germline V CDR1 and CDR2: SGHRS, YFSETQ. The length of the CDR3 is 18 residues. J was trimmed by 3 bases and V by 4 bases; bases with no gene match: 18. The CDR3 reads CASSTARQGPTKDYGYTF. The CDR3 DNA sequence: TGCGCCAGCAGCACCGCGCGACAGGGACCCACAAAGGACTATGGCTACACCTTC.

This chain connects TRBV30 to TRBJ2-3; 11 positions match TRBD2. Germline-derived CDR1 and CDR2 are GTSNPN and SVGIG (reference sequence). Trimming took 4 bases from V and 0 from J; bases not matched to a gene: 3. There are 15 residues in the CDR3. The CDR3, as DNA: TGTGCCTGGACGCGACTAGCGGGGAGCACAGATACGCAGTATTTT. Translation: CAWTRLAGSTDTQYF.

This clone was counted once. This rearrangement joins TRBV4-1 to TRBJ2-2; D is ambiguous. The ends were cut back, 4 bases at V and 6 bases at J, with 9 bases in the middle. The CDR3 loop spans 13 amino acids. Germline V gene data show CDR1 as MGHRA and CDR2 as YSYEKL. CDR3 sequence (DNA): TGCGCCAGCAGCCCGAGGTCCGCCGGGGAGCTGTTTTTT. Translation: CASSPRSAGELFF.

The CDR3 bases are TGTGCCACCAGTGATCACGGGAGAAAAGAGACCCAGTACTTC. Translating it yields CATSDHGRKETQYF. The gene calls are TRBV24-1 and TRBJ2-5, with D possibly being TRBD2 (6 bases). CDR1 and CDR2 from the germline V gene are KGHDR and SFDVKD. This CDR3 has 14 residues. V lost 3 bases and J 3 bases, leaving 10 bases between the germline ends.

The V and J genes are TRBV28 and TRBJ2-2; 14 bases align to TRBD2. Trimming took 5 bases from V and 2 from J; bases not matched to a gene: 7. The CDR3 consists of 18 residues. The germline gives CDR1 MDHEN, CDR2 SYDVKM. CDR3 protein: CASSLGLAGGGNTGELFF. The CDR3 DNA follows: TGTGCCAGCAGTCTCGGACTAGCGGGAGGAGGAAACACCGGGGAGCTGTTTTTT. The full variable domain, its missing parts supplied by reference TRBV28 and TRBJ2-2, is DVKVTQSSRYLVKRTGEKVFLECVQDMDHENMFWYRQDPGLGLRLIYFSYDVKMKEKGDIPEGYSVSREKKERFSLILESASTNQTSMYLCASSLGLAGGGNTGELFFGEGSRLTVL.

This clone was seen just once. This sequence joins TRBV28 and TRBJ2-5, with TRBD2 matching over 8 bases. The CDR3 is 13 residues long. Germline CDR1 MDHEN, CDR2 SYDVKM. Unmatched junction bases numbered 4, after V lost 6 bases and J lost 4 bases. This chain's CDR3 is CASRPGGVETQYF. The DNA of the CDR3 is TGTGCCAGCAGACCGGGGGGGGTAGAGACCCAGTACTTC.

The chain employs TRBV28 and TRBJ2-7; D not resolved. Trimming left V 4 bases short and J 3 bases short, with 4 bases between. The CDR3 consists of 11 residues. Germline loops: CDR1 MDHEN, CDR2 SYDVKM. The CDR3 DNA reads as TGTGCCAGCAGTTCACACTACGAGCAGTACTTC. Protein: CASSSHYEQYF.

The rearrangement uses TRBV30 and TRBJ1-1; D call uncertain. Germline V lookup: CDR1 GTSNPN, CDR2 SVGIG (reference sequence). There are 11 residues in the CDR3. Trimming left V 1 base short and J 8 bases short, with 8 bases between. CDR3 residues: CAWSATLEAFF. CDR3 nucleotide sequence: TGTGCCTGGAGTGCAACACTAGAAGCTTTCTTT.

This clone was observed a handful of times. The V and J genes are TRBV6-5 and TRBJ2-7; TRBD1 is a possible D gene (6 bases). The germline V gene encodes CDR1 MNHEY and CDR2 SVGAGI. The CDR3 totals 14 residues. Trimming shortened V by 2 bases and J by 5 bases, and 13 bases separated the two germline ends. CDR3 DNA: TGTGCCAGCAGTTACCGTGAGTCAGGGGACGAGCAGTACTTC. This sequence encodes CASSYRESGDEQYF.

This chain links TRBV27 with TRBJ1-6, with D perhaps matching TRBD1 (6 bases). The germline gives CDR1 MNHEY, CDR2 SMNVEV (reference sequence). Trimming took off 8 bases at V and 7 bases at J, with 21 bases between the two ends. This CDR3 has 16 residues. The CDR3 spells CASLGAAGILNSPLHF. The CDR3 DNA reads as TGTGCCAGCTTGGGGGCTGCAGGGATTTTGAATTCACCCCTCCACTTT.

This chain joins TRBV19 and TRBJ1-5; maybe TRBD1 (5 bases). Germline CDR1 and CDR2: LNHDA and SQIVND (reference sequence). This CDR3 has 16 residues. V gave up 2 bases and J gave up 6 bases, with 17 bases separating them. The CDR3 coding sequence is TGTGCCAGTAGTATATTACCGGGGGTCGGGGGTCAGCCCCAGCATTTT. It codes for CASSILPGVGGQPQHF. Using reference TRBV19 and TRBJ1-5 for the parts outside the CDR3, the full variable domain is DGGITQSPKYLFRKEGQNVTLSCEQNLNHDAMYWYRQDPGQGLRLIYYSQIVNDFQKGDIAEGYSVSREKKESFPLTVTSAQKNPTAFYLCASSILPGVGGQPQHFGDGTRLSIL.

The V call is TRBV28, the J call TRBJ1-5, with a weak D call TRBD1 (6 bases). Germline CDR1 MDHEN, CDR2 SYDVKM. The CDR3 has 15 residues. V was cut by 6 bases and J by 7 bases, with 19 bases left in between. In nucleotides, the CDR3 is TGTGCCAGCAGCTCTCCCTCGGGGGGCTGGCAGCCCCAGCATTTT. This translates into CASSSPSGGWQPQHF. The whole variable domain, remainder taken from reference TRBV28 and TRBJ1-5, is DVKVTQSSRYLVKRTGEKVFLECVQDMDHENMFWYRQDPGLGLRLIYFSYDVKMKEKGDIPEGYSVSREKKERFSLILESASTNQTSMYLCASSSPSGGWQPQHFGDGTRLSIL.

The V gene is TRBV7-9, the J gene TRBJ2-2; 7 nucleotides align to TRBD1. The junction had 9 bases not matched to a gene; V was cut back by 7 bases and J by 7 bases. Germline loops: CDR1 SEHNR, CDR2 FQNEAQ (reference sequence). The CDR3 covers 14 residues. CDR3 loop: CASIRQGEIGELFF. Here the CDR3 DNA reads TGTGCCAGCATCCGGCAGGGGGAGATCGGGGAGCTGTTTTTT.

The gene calls are TRBV30 and TRBJ1-1, with D unclear. Between the trimmed V and J ends, which lost 2 bases and 6 bases, there was a span of 10 bases. The CDR3 contains 12 residues. Germline loops: CDR1 GTSNPN, CDR2 SVGIG (reference sequence). CDR3 loop: CAWSMRVAEAFF. CDR3 in DNA: TGTGCCTGGAGTATGAGGGTCGCTGAAGCTTTCTTT.

The rearrangement links TRBV9 to TRBJ2-2; 11 bases line up with TRBD2. The germline V gene has CDR1 SGDLS and CDR2 YYNGEE. This CDR3 has 16 amino acids. V shed 3 bases, J shed 8 bases, and the junction held 9 bases outside the gene matches. CDR3 DNA: TGTGCCAGCAGCGCGCTAACTAGCGGGAGAGAGGGGGAGCTGTTTTTT. Translation: CASSALTSGREGELFF. Supplemented by reference TRBV9 and TRBJ2-2, the full variable domain reads DSGVTQTPKHLITATGQRVTLRCSPRSGDLSVYWYQQSLDQGLQFLIQYYNGEERAKGNILERFSAQQFPDLHSELNLSSLELGDSALYFCASSALTSGREGELFFGEGSRLTVL.

V and J are TRBV18 and TRBJ1-5; D is ambiguous. Germline-derived CDR1 and CDR2 are KGHSH and LQKENI. The CDR3 loop spans 15 amino acids. The V gene lost 3 bases and the J gene lost 7 bases, with 16 bases spanning the gap. CDR3 residues: CASSPAREGGQPQHF. CDR3 DNA sequence: TGTGCCAGCTCACCGGCTCGGGAAGGAGGGCAGCCCCAGCATTTT.

The genes are TRBV28 and TRBJ2-1, with 9 positions matching TRBD2. The CDR3 loop spans 16 amino acids. Germline-derived CDR1 and CDR2 are MDHEN and SYDVKM. Unmatched junction bases numbered 7, after V lost 6 bases and J lost 1 base. CDR3 nucleotide sequence: TGTGCCAGCAGCACCCAGCGGGGGGCGTCCTACAATGAGCAGTTCTTC. Translated, it gives CASSTQRGASYNEQFF.

V is TRBV27 and J is TRBJ1-4, with D possibly TRBD1 on 6 matching bases. This CDR3 has 15 residues. Trimming took off 6 bases at V and 3 bases at J, with 14 bases between the two ends. CDR1 and CDR2 from the germline V gene are MNHEY and SMNVEV (reference sequence). DNA of the CDR3: TGTGCCAGCAGCTACAGACAGGCGGCTAATGAAAAACTGTTTTTT. Translating it yields CASSYRQAANEKLFF.

The chain recombines TRBV7-9 with TRBJ2-5; D is undetermined. Germline values: CDR1 SEHNR, CDR2 FQNEAQ (reference sequence). The CDR3 contains 12 residues. Trimming pared 7 bases from V and 3 bases from J, leaving 9 bases between. The CDR3 DNA sequence: TGTGCCAGCACCGGTCCAGAAGAGACCCAGTACTTC. Protein sequence: CASTGPEETQYF.

The chain has TRBV7-2 and TRBJ2-7, with a possible D match to TRBD1 (6 bases). From germline, CDR1 is SGHTA and CDR2 FQGNSA. With 1 base removed from V and 1 base from J, the gap between germline ends came to 11 bases. The length of the CDR3 is 15 residues. The CDR3, as DNA: TGTGCCAGCAGCTTAGATGGGGGCAGATCCTACGAGCAGTACTTC. As protein: CASSLDGGRSYEQYF. Full variable domain (outside the CDR3, taken from reference TRBV7-2 and TRBJ2-7): GAGVSQSPSNKVTEKGKDVELRCDPISGHTALYWYRQSLGQGLEFLIYFQGNSAPDKSGLPSDRFSAERTGGSVSTLTIQRTQQEDSAVYLCASSLDGGRSYEQYFGPGTRLTVT.